This TCR beta chain appears in the sequencing data of a study of neurological immune-mediated disorders. Study conclusions and caveats: In HTLV-1-associated myelopathy, TCR clonal expansion was greatest, and in multiple sclerosis it was least, below healthy controls.

The germline CDR1 and CDR2 sequences are MNHEY and SVGAGI. V was cut by 5 bases and J by 9 bases, with 8 bases left in between. CDR3 length: 12 amino acids. A single record per CDR3 protein comes from TCRdb applying MiXCR to the 5' RACE reads. The table has about 37,000 distinct CDR3 sequences, 9.5% to 13% seen once. This clonotype was picked up many times. Antigen unknown. Sequenced material: CD4+ T cells from blood. The chain is built from TRBV6-5 and TRBJ1-6; D might be TRBD1 (6 bases). This clonotype was sampled from a woman in her 30s with HTLV-1-associated myelopathy (HAM/TSP). The CDR3 spells CASSRTASPLHF. The CDR3 DNA reads TGTGCCAGCAGTCGGACAGCTTCACCCCTCCACTTT.